Below are 4 T cell receptor beta chains sequenced from a single sample in a study of blood T cell repertoires in COVID-19. Here immunoSEQ multiplex PCR was the method, and the copy in TCRdb shows in-frame clones only, minus some. The sample lists under 250,000 clones, 80% to 90% occurring once. Specimen: PBMCs or T cells enriched from blood (not recorded which). These receptors all come from a man between 40 and 49 years old who had recovered from COVID-19.

The gene calls are TRBV19 and TRBJ2-7, with TRBD1 identical over 7 bases. The V and J ends lost 5 bases and 5 bases, in that order; junction bases with no gene match: 9. CDR3 length: 14 amino acids. Germline V lookup: CDR1 LNHDA, CDR2 SQIVND (reference sequence). The CDR3, as DNA: TGTGCCAGTAGTGTTCAAGCAGGGGGAAACGAGCAGTACTTC. Translating it yields CASSVQAGGNEQYF.

The chain uses TRBV7-9 and TRBJ2-5; possibly TRBD1 for D (6 bases). From germline, CDR1 is SEHNR and CDR2 FQNEAQ (reference sequence). This CDR3 spans 15 amino acids. V lost 5 bases to trimming and J lost 3 bases, with 16 bases between them. Here the CDR3 DNA reads TGTGCCAGCAGCCGGGACACCTTCCCGAAAGAGACCCAGTACTTC. Residues: CASSRDTFPKETQYF.

The CDR3: CATDGVAGGRYEQYF. For the CDR3, the DNA is TGTGCCACCGACGGGGTAGCGGGGGGTAGGTACGAGCAGTACTTC. The V call is TRBV19, the J call TRBJ2-7, with 10 bases identical to TRBD2. There are 15 residues in the CDR3. Trimming cost V 10 bases and J 4 bases; bases outside gene matches: 13. Per germline, CDR1 LNHDA and CDR2 SQIVND (reference sequence).

The chain combines TRBV7-6 with TRBJ2-7; 8 positions match TRBD2. V dropped 3 bases and J dropped 2; count of bases not matched to a gene: 6. Looked up from germline, CDR1 is SGHVS and CDR2 is FNYEAQ. This CDR3 is built from 15 residues. DNA for the CDR3: TGTGCCAGCAGCTTGAGCGGGGGACTCCCCTACGAGCAGTACTTC. As protein: CASSLSGGLPYEQYF.